The 12 T cell receptor beta chains below were found in one sample sequenced in a study of blood T cells in healthy people across ages. A second PCR, run for roughly 6 to 11 cycles, used a sample-barcoded 5' primer plus a J-beta primer mix. In TCRdb, the 5' RACE reads were re-called with MiXCR into one record per CDR3 protein. The table includes approximately 1,700,000 distinct CDR3 sequences, 30% to 40% detected once. What was sequenced was blood. The receptors derive from a human donor in good health.

The chain has TRBV5-1 and TRBJ2-4; 9 nucleotides line up with TRBD1. The J call is doubtful: the DNA matches TRBJ2-7 better. The CDR3 covers 17 residues. Germline CDR1 SGHRS, CDR2 YFSETQ. CDR3 nucleotide sequence: TGCGCCAGCAGCCTCCCTACCGGGACAGGGTCCCCCTACGAGCAGTACTTC. Protein: CASSLPTGTGSPYEQYF.

This clonotype showed up just a few times. The V gene is TRBV12-3 or TRBV12-4, the J gene TRBJ2-4; D not resolved. The CDR3 spans 14 residues. Trimming stripped 3 bases from V and 0 bases from J, with 6 bases between. The CDR3 DNA reads TGTGCCAGCAGTTTGAATCGAGCCAAAAACATTCAGTACTTC. Translation gives CASSLNRAKNIQYF.

This chain uses TRBV9 with TRBJ2-1, with 7 bases fitting TRBD2. Germline CDR1 and CDR2: SGDLS and YYNGEE. CDR3 size: 15 residues. With V trimmed by 0 bases and J by 6 bases, 6 bases remained unmatched. The DNA of the CDR3 is TGTGCCAGCAGCGTAGGGCTAGCGGAAAGCAATGAGCAGTTCTTC. The encoded protein is CASSVGLAESNEQFF.

This clonotype turned up a few times. This rearrangement joins TRBV6-6 to TRBJ2-7, with D perhaps being TRBD1 or TRBD2 (6 bases each). Per germline, CDR1 MNHNY and CDR2 SVGAGI (reference sequence). V was trimmed by 7 bases and J by 1 base, leaving 17 bases between them. The CDR3 sequence is 15 residues long. The CDR3 DNA reads TGTGCCAGCACCCGACCCGGGGGCGCGTCCTACGAGCAGTACTTC. Translated: CASTRPGGASYEQYF.

This clonotype has just a few counts. The chain employs TRBV27 and TRBJ1-4; possibly TRBD1 for D (6 bases). CDR1 and CDR2 from the germline V gene are MNHEY and SMNVEV (reference sequence). CDR3 length: 15 residues. The V end was cut by 4 bases, the J end by 7 bases, with 16 bases between. CDR3 in amino acids: CASSSFTGSGEKLFF. The CDR3, as DNA: TGTGCCAGCAGTTCGTTTACAGGGAGTGGTGAAAAACTGTTTTTT.

This clonotype has just a few counts. Since a much larger clone is just one base distant, this may be a read error. DNA of the CDR3: TGCAGTGCTAGACAGATGAACACTGAAGCTTTCTTT. As protein: CSARQMNTEAFF. This chain joins TRBV20-1 and TRBJ1-1; D is unresolved. The CDR3 has 12 amino acids. The V gene lost 2 bases and the J gene lost 0 bases, with 4 bases spanning the gap. CDR1 and CDR2 (germline): DFQATT, SNEGSKA (reference sequence).

This clonotype came up many times. The chain combines TRBV12-3 or TRBV12-4 with TRBJ1-2; 7 nucleotides match TRBD1. The CDR3 is made up of 12 amino acids. Trimming removed 2 bases from V and 8 bases from J; junction bases left unmatched: 2. The CDR3: CASSLNRGGYTF. In nucleotides, the CDR3 is TGTGCCAGCAGTTTAAACAGGGGCGGCTACACCTTC.

V is TRBV20-1 and J is TRBJ2-1; D call uncertain. Trimming took 5 bases from V and 9 from J, leaving 14 bases between them. The V gene's germline CDR1 is DFQATT and CDR2 SNEGSKA (reference sequence). The CDR3 runs 12 residues. CDR3 in DNA: TGCAGTGCTCACGCAGGTGATATTGAGCAGTTCTTC. Translating it yields CSAHAGDIEQFF.

About this clonotype itself: One base away lies a much larger clone, so this may be a sequencing read error. This sequence joins TRBV4-3 and TRBJ2-3, with TRBD1 as a possible D gene (5 bases). Germline lookup yields CDR1 LGHNA and CDR2 YSLEER. The CDR3 is made up of 13 amino acids. CDR3 amino acids: CASSQVYTGTQYF. The CDR3 nucleotides are TGCGCCAGCAGCCAGGTCTACACAGGTACGCAGTATTTT.

This rearrangement joins TRBV5-4 to TRBJ1-1; a possible D gene is TRBD1 (5 bases). This CDR3 is built from 14 residues. Trimming pared 4 bases from V and 4 bases from J, leaving 14 bases between. Germline V CDR1 and CDR2: SGHNT, YYREEE (reference sequence). CDR3: CASSQDPGSTEAFF. The CDR3 DNA reads TGTGCCAGCAGCCAGGACCCAGGGAGCACTGAAGCTTTCTTT.

This clonotype was observed a few times. This chain links TRBV29-1 with TRBJ2-1; D may be TRBD2 (6 bases). Germline V CDR1 and CDR2: SQVTM, ANQGSEA. Trimming cost V 3 bases and J 0 bases, with 15 bases left between them. This CDR3 is built from 16 residues. The CDR3: CSVEVGTSSSYNEQFF. The CDR3 bases are TGCAGCGTTGAGGTCGGGACTTCCAGCTCCTACAATGAGCAGTTCTTC.

The chain carries TRBV6-1 and TRBJ2-5; 8 bases are a match to TRBD1. With V trimmed by 6 bases and J by 5 bases, 14 bases remained unmatched. The CDR3 spans 16 residues. Germline V CDR1 and CDR2: MNHNS, SASEGT. The CDR3 nucleotides read TGTGCCAGCAGCAGCGCTTTAGCGACAGGGGCCGAGACCCAGTACTTC. Encoded protein: CASSSALATGAETQYF.